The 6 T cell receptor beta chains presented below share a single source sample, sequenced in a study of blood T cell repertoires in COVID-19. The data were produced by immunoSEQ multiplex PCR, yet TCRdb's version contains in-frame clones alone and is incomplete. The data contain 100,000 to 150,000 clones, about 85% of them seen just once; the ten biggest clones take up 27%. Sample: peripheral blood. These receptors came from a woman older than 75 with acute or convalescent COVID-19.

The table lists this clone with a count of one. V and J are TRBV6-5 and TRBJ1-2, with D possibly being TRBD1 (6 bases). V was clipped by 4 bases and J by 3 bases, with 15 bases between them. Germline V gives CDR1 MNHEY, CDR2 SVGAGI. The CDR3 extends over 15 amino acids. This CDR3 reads CASSFNYRVDYGYTF. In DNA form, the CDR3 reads TGTGCCAGCAGTTTCAATTACAGGGTAGACTATGGCTACACCTTC.

In nucleotides, the CDR3 is TGCAGTGCTAAAAGACAGGGGGCAACTTTCTTT. It encodes CSAKRQGATFF. V is TRBV20-1 and J is TRBJ1-1, with 10 bases identical to TRBD1. J was trimmed by 12 bases and V by 4 bases; bases with no gene match: 5. The CDR3 sequence is 11 residues long. From germline, CDR1 is DFQATT and CDR2 SNEGSKA (reference sequence).

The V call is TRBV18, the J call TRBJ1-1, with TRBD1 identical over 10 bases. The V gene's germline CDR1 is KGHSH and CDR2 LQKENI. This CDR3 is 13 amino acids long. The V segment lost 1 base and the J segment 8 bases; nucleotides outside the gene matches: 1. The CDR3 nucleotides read TGTGCCAGCTCACCACAGGACAGGGGGGAAGCTTTCTTT. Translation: CASSPQDRGEAFF.

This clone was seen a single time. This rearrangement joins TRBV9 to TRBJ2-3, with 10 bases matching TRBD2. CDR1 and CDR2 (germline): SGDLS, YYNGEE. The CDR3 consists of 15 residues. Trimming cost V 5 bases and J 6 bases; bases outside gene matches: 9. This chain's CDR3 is CASSVSGGAWDTQYF. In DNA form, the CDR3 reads TGTGCCAGCAGTGTAAGCGGGGGGGCTTGGGATACGCAGTATTTT.

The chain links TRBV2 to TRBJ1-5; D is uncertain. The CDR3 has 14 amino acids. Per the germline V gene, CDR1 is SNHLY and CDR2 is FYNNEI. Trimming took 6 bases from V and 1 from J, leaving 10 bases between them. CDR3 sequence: CASSRHMSNQPQHF. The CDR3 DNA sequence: TGTGCCAGCAGCCGACATATGAGCAATCAGCCCCAGCATTTT.

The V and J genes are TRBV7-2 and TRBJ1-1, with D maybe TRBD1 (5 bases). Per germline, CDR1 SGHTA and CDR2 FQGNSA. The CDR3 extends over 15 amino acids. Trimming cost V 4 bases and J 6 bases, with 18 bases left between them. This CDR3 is CASSSTRAVRAEAFF. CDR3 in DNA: TGTGCCAGCAGCTCAACCAGGGCCGTCCGGGCTGAAGCTTTCTTT.